The 16 T cell receptor beta chains listed next were all sequenced from one sample in a study of vaccination and CD4 T cells after COVID-19. These TCRs are of unknown antigen specificity. At the Johns Hopkins FTIC core, DNA taken from cultured CD4+ T cells was sequenced by way of the Oncomine TCR Beta short-read assay. TCRdb re-called the PCR reads with MiXCR, one entry per CDR3 protein. The sample lists 9,000 to 13,000 distinct CDR3 sequences, 30% to 35% occurring once. Regarding treatment: roughly ten-day PBMC culture with coronavirus spike peptide pools or control peptides (ViraFEST assay). This specimen was CD4+ T cells from blood, cultured in vitro, taken after SARS-CoV-2 vaccination. The receptors stem from a human donor who had recovered from COVID-19.

This clonotype was seen a few times. The V call is TRBV15, the J call TRBJ1-5; maybe TRBD1 (5 bases). The CDR3 is 19 residues long. Germline loops: CDR1 LNHNV, CDR2 YYDKDF (reference sequence). V lost 0 bases, J lost 5 bases, and 23 bases lay in between. The CDR3 DNA sequence: TGTGCCACCAGCAGAGATCTTTCGAGGACAAACGGAGGGCATCAGCCCCAGCATTTT. This translates into CATSRDLSRTNGGHQPQHF.

This clonotype was recorded once. The chain links TRBV11-2 to TRBJ2-3; D tentatively fits TRBD1 or TRBD2 (7 bases each). The germline V and J ends were trimmed by 4 bases and 6 bases, with 14 bases remaining between them. Germline V gene sequence: CDR1 SGHAT, CDR2 FQNNGV. The CDR3 is made up of 14 amino acids. Written as DNA, the CDR3 is TGTGCCAGCAGCTCAGGGGGGGTAGGGGATACGCAGTATTTT. Amino acids: CASSSGGVGDTQYF.

This clonotype was detected a few times. DNA of the CDR3: TGTGCCAGTAGTTTCGGAGTTCAGGGCCGAGCTTTCTTT. As protein: CASSFGVQGRAFF. The V gene is TRBV19, the J gene TRBJ1-1; D is perhaps TRBD1 (5 bases). The V and J ends lost 5 bases and 10 bases respectively, with 17 bases between them. Germline V lookup: CDR1 LNHDA, CDR2 SQIVND (reference sequence). This CDR3 region has 13 residues. Complete variable domain (other parts from reference TRBV19 and TRBJ1-1): DGGITQSPKYLFRKEGQNVTLSCEQNLNHDAMYWYRQDPGQGLRLIYYSQIVNDFQKGDIAEGYSVSREKKESFPLTVTSAQKNPTAFYLCASSFGVQGRAFFGQGTRLTVV.

This chain links TRBV6-4 with TRBJ2-3, with TRBD2 matching over 10 bases. V shed 5 bases, J shed 1 base, and the junction held 3 bases outside the gene matches. CDR3 length: 15 amino acids. The germline V gene encodes CDR1 MRHNA and CDR2 SNTAGT. For the CDR3, the DNA is TGTGCCAGCAGTTTAGCGGGAGGCGGCACAGATACGCAGTATTTT. It is translated as CASSLAGGGTDTQYF.

The chain combines TRBV7-2 with TRBJ2-7; unclear D gene. V was pared by 4 bases and J by 2 bases, with 12 bases between. CDR3 length: 14 residues. Germline V gene lookup returns CDR1 SGHTA and CDR2 FQGNSA. The CDR3 nucleotides read TGTGCCAGCAGCTACGGTCCCCAAACCTACGAGCAGTACTTC. Protein product: CASSYGPQTYEQYF.

The rearrangement uses TRBV15 and TRBJ2-7, with 11 bases aligning to TRBD1. The germline gives CDR1 LNHNV, CDR2 YYDKDF (reference sequence). This CDR3 is 13 amino acids long. V was pared by 5 bases and J by 9 bases, with 6 bases of the junction left unmatched. The CDR3 here is CATSRDRGEWQYF. The CDR3 coding sequence is TGTGCCACCAGCCGGGACAGGGGGGAATGGCAGTACTTC.

The genes are TRBV4-3 and TRBJ2-6; D unresolved. Germline V lookup: CDR1 LGHNA, CDR2 YSLEER. Between the trimmed V and J ends, which lost 8 bases and 0 bases, there was a span of 11 bases. The CDR3 has 15 residues. The CDR3 reads CASGKTGSGANVLTF. DNA for the CDR3: TGCGCCAGCGGGAAGACGGGCTCTGGGGCCAACGTCCTGACTTTC.

This chain's CDR3 is CASSNDLRGKFTDTQYF. DNA of the CDR3: TGTGCCAGCAGTAACGACCTCCGGGGAAAATTCACAGATACGCAGTATTTT. The chain recombines TRBV21-1 with TRBJ2-3; TRBD1 was called by the table and not checked on the DNA. TRBV21-1 is shown as a pseudogene. There are 17 residues in the CDR3.

CDR3 DNA: TGTGCCAGCAGTTCCAGTCATCAGCCCCAGCATTTT. This sequence encodes CASSSSHQPQHF. The chain employs TRBV6-2 or TRBV6-3 and TRBJ1-5, with D uncertain. Germline V CDR1 and CDR2: MNHEY, SVGEGT. CDR3 length: 12 amino acids. V dropped 4 bases and J dropped 5 bases, with 6 bases sitting between them.

The V gene is TRBV4-1, the J gene TRBJ2-1; no clear D. This CDR3 spans 15 amino acids. V dropped 1 base and J dropped 6 bases, with 13 bases sitting between them. Per the germline V gene, CDR1 is MGHRA and CDR2 is YSYEKL. The DNA for the CDR3 is TGCGCCAGCAGCCAAGGGCTAGTAGTTCCCAATGAGCAGTTCTTC. Translation: CASSQGLVVPNEQFF.

A few counts support this clonotype. Here the CDR3 reads CASSISGSNPYEQYF. The CDR3 bases are TGTGCCAGCAGCATTAGCGGGAGTAACCCCTACGAGCAGTACTTC. The chain recombines TRBV7-2 with TRBJ2-7, with TRBD2 matching over 9 bases. V lost 5 bases to trimming and J lost 2 bases; unmatched junction nucleotides: 7. The CDR3 consists of 15 residues. CDR1 SGHTA and CDR2 FQGNSA come from the germline V gene.

V is TRBV6-5 and J is TRBJ2-3; D is perhaps TRBD1 (6 bases). The germline V and J ends were trimmed by 2 bases and 2 bases, with 14 bases remaining between them. CDR3 length: 16 amino acids. Germline V CDR1 and CDR2: MNHEY, SVGAGI. As DNA, the CDR3 is TGTGCCAGCAGTTACGAGGGGGACGGTTCCACAGATACGCAGTATTTT. This gives the protein CASSYEGDGSTDTQYF.

CDR3 bases: TGTGCCAGCAGAAGGAAAGTGGGCAGGCCTGAATCGCCCCAGCATTTT. Translation gives CASRRKVGRPESPQHF. The chain joins TRBV6-2 or TRBV6-3 to TRBJ1-5; D gene uncertain. CDR3 length: 16 amino acids. Per germline, CDR1 MNHEY and CDR2 SVGEGT. V lost 6 bases, J lost 9 bases, and 24 bases lay in between.

The chain joins TRBV7-2 to TRBJ1-2; D gene uncertain. Trimming removed 4 bases from V and 10 bases from J, with 19 bases in between. The CDR3 covers 14 residues. CDR1 is SGHTA and CDR2 is FQGNSA in the germline V gene. This chain's CDR3 is CASSWPQAKSIYTF. The CDR3 DNA reads as TGTGCCAGCAGCTGGCCCCAGGCGAAAAGTATCTACACCTTC. The full variable domain, completed using reference TRBV7-2 and TRBJ1-2, is GAGVSQSPSNKVTEKGKDVELRCDPISGHTALYWYRQSLGQGLEFLIYFQGNSAPDKSGLPSDRFSAERTGGSVSTLTIQRTQQEDSAVYLCASSWPQAKSIYTFGSGTRLTVV.

The chain is built from TRBV2 and TRBJ2-2; D gene unclear. Between the trimmed V and J ends, which lost 6 bases and 1 base, there was a span of 6 bases. CDR1 and CDR2 from the germline V gene are SNHLY and FYNNEI. The CDR3 covers 13 residues. The CDR3 coding sequence is TGTGCCAGCAGCCCAGGGAACACCGGGGAGCTGTTTTTT. Its translation is CASSPGNTGELFF.

The chain couples TRBV7-2 to TRBJ2-5, with 8 nucleotides matching TRBD1. The CDR3 contains 17 residues. The V and J ends lost 5 bases and 7 bases, in that order; junction bases with no gene match: 18. The V gene's germline CDR1 is SGHTA and CDR2 FQGNSA. As DNA, the CDR3 is TGTGCCAGCAGCAACGCCGCAGGGGGCTGGGCCGGCGGGACCCAGTACTTC. Translated: CASSNAAGGWAGGTQYF. The full variable domain, with the rest looked up from reference TRBV7-2 and TRBJ2-5, is GAGVSQSPSNKVTEKGKDVELRCDPISGHTALYWYRQSLGQGLEFLIYFQGNSAPDKSGLPSDRFSAERTGGSVSTLTIQRTQQEDSAVYLCASSNAAGGWAGGTQYFGPGTRLLVL.